This T cell receptor beta chain came from a study of cytomegalovirus exposure and HLA in healthy donors. The wider study: The approximately 120 validation repertoires were reported in a later analysis to have been generated on the same platform as the 666 first-cohort repertoires.

Study results and caveats: As was reported, the classifier diagnosed cytomegalovirus status with high specificity and sensitivity.

Generated by immunoSEQ multiplex PCR, the TCRdb table keeps only in-frame clones and is missing some. The repertoire consists of around 130,000 clones, with about 90% occurring once and the leading ten covering 3% to 3.5%. Remarks on this clone: The antigen is unknown.

Deletions cut 5 bases from V and 6 bases from J, with 20 bases between. The CDR3 is 15 residues long. Per germline, CDR1 SGHVS and CDR2 FNYEAQ. This receptor was obtained from a man aged 25-45 years in good health and CMV-seronegative. Sequenced input: PBMCs. J is TRBJ2-7 and V is TRBV7-6; D uncertain. The CDR3 here is CASSRLAEDLGEQYF. In DNA form, the CDR3 reads TGTGCCAGCAGCCGACTGGCAGAAGACCTGGGCGAGCAGTACTTC.